The 31 T cell receptor beta chains presented below share a single source sample, sequenced in a study of shared clonotypes between healthy human individuals. Sequenced by immunoSEQ multiplex PCR; TCRdb stores in-frame clones only, minus some. The sample comprises 300,000 to 400,000 clones, about nine tenths of which are singletons, and under 20% rests with the top ten. Sequencing input: memory CD8+ T cells sorted from blood. As for subset: CD45RO+ cells pooled with CCR7-negative TemRA cells. Every receptor here comes from a man between 18 and 35 years old in good health.

The rearrangement joins TRBV5-1 to TRBJ2-7, with D tentatively TRBD1 (6 bases). Germline V gene lookup returns CDR1 SGHRS and CDR2 YFSETQ. V gave up 2 bases and J gave up 3 bases, with 9 bases separating them. The CDR3 length is 13 residues. The CDR3 loop is CASSFRQDYEQYF. DNA of the CDR3: TGCGCCAGCAGCTTCAGACAGGACTACGAGCAGTACTTC.

This clone occurred a few times. J is TRBJ2-2 and V is TRBV6-5; TRBD1 might be the D (6 bases). The germline V and J ends were trimmed by 8 bases and 3 bases, with 13 bases remaining between them. CDR3 size: 14 residues. From germline, CDR1 is MNHEY and CDR2 SVGAGI. DNA of the CDR3: TGTGCCAGCTTGGAGCGGACAGACACCGGGGAGCTGTTTTTT. Translated: CASLERTDTGELFF.

The genes are TRBV2 and TRBJ2-7, with 10 nucleotides matching TRBD2. The germline V gene has CDR1 SNHLY and CDR2 FYNNEI. V dropped 6 bases and J dropped 0; count of bases not matched to a gene: 5. This CDR3 is built from 15 residues. The CDR3 sequence is CASRGGTSASYEQYF. The DNA for the CDR3 is TGTGCCAGCAGGGGAGGGACTAGCGCCTCCTACGAGCAGTACTTC.

V gene TRBV28 combines with J gene TRBJ2-1; D uncertain. The CDR3 loop spans 14 amino acids. The ends were cut back, 3 bases at V and 6 bases at J, with 12 bases in the middle. The germline V gene encodes CDR1 MDHEN and CDR2 SYDVKM. CDR3 nucleotides: TGTGCCAGCAGTTTCAAGGGAATGAGCAATGAGCAGTTCTTC. The encoded protein is CASSFKGMSNEQFF.

The sample holds a few counts of this clone. The CDR3: CASSRDTSSGNTIYF. As DNA, the CDR3 is TGCGCCAGCAGTCGGGATACCAGCTCTGGAAACACCATATATTTT. V usage is TRBV10-1 and J usage is TRBJ1-3, with D uncertain. Trimming cost V 5 bases and J 0 bases, with 11 bases left between them. Germline assignment: CDR1 WNHNN and CDR2 SYGVQD (reference sequence). CDR3 length: 15 amino acids.

The V gene is TRBV18, the J gene TRBJ1-2; TRBD1 is a possible D gene (6 bases). The V end was cut by 0 bases, the J end by 7 bases, with 15 bases between. The CDR3 is 15 amino acids. Germline V CDR1 and CDR2: KGHSH, LQKENI. The CDR3 protein is CASSPPRGTPPGYTF. CDR3 coding DNA: TGTGCCAGCTCACCACCCCGGGGGACACCTCCTGGCTACACCTTC.

The chain carries TRBV9 and TRBJ2-3; D is tentatively TRBD1 or TRBD2 (5 bases each). From germline, CDR1 is SGDLS and CDR2 YYNGEE. CDR3 length: 15 residues. V was cut by 1 base and J by 0 bases, with 9 bases left in between. Here the CDR3 reads CASSVFEGSTDTQYF. Written as DNA, the CDR3 is TGTGCCAGCAGCGTATTCGAGGGGAGCACAGATACGCAGTATTTT.

A single count supports this clone. This chain connects TRBV5-1 to TRBJ2-5, with 7 nucleotides matching TRBD2. The germline CDR1 and CDR2 sequences are SGHRS and YFSETQ. With V trimmed by 0 bases and J by 5 bases, 13 bases remained unmatched. The CDR3 runs 17 residues. CDR3 coding DNA: TGCGCCAGCAGCTTGGTCCCAGGGAGGGCCTTCCAGGAGACCCAGTACTTC. It specifies CASSLVPGRAFQETQYF.

The J gene is TRBJ2-3, the V gene TRBV27; D is unresolved. This CDR3 comprises 14 residues. With 7 bases removed from V and 1 base from J, the gap between germline ends came to 12 bases. Germline CDR1 and CDR2: MNHEY and SMNVEV (reference sequence). CDR3 DNA: TGTGCCAGCACCTGTCTCGAGTGCACAGATACGCAGTATTTT. Translation: CASTCLECTDTQYF.

The chain uses TRBV9 and TRBJ2-4, with 10 nucleotides matching TRBD1. The V and J ends lost 2 bases and 4 bases, in that order; junction bases with no gene match: 6. The length of the CDR3 is 16 residues. Germline V gives CDR1 SGDLS, CDR2 YYNGEE. The CDR3 here is CASSVGLDRGKNIQYF. The DNA of the CDR3 is TGTGCCAGCAGCGTTGGACTGGACAGGGGGAAAAACATTCAGTACTTC.

This chain joins TRBV6-7 and TRBJ2-1; D not certain. TRBV6-7 is an open reading frame whose function is uncertain. The CDR3 runs to 18 residues. Trimming shortened V by 0 bases and J by 8 bases, and 23 bases separated the two germline ends. CDR3 protein: CASSYSKPRPSVKDEQFF. The CDR3 nucleotides read TGTGCCAGCAGTTACTCGAAGCCTCGACCCTCCGTTAAGGATGAGCAGTTCTTC.

This CDR3 reads CASSLGVYGYTF. Here the CDR3 DNA reads TGTGCCAGCAGTTTAGGGGTCTATGGCTACACCTTC. The chain is built from TRBV2 and TRBJ1-2; TRBD1 is a possible D gene (5 bases). This CDR3 is 12 amino acids long. Looked up from germline, CDR1 is SNHLY and CDR2 is FYNNEI. Trimming took off 5 bases at V and 4 bases at J, with 8 bases between the two ends.

The chain uses TRBV29-1 and TRBJ1-2; maybe TRBD1 (6 bases). Germline V gives CDR1 SQVTM, CDR2 ANQGSEA. The CDR3 has 14 residues. V lost 6 bases and J lost 8, with 22 bases in between. The CDR3 reads CSVRASDSPGGYTF. CDR3 coding DNA: TGCAGCGTCCGCGCCTCGGACAGTCCGGGGGGCTACACCTTC.

The V call is TRBV5-6, the J call TRBJ2-2; D call uncertain. Trimming took 0 bases from V and 6 from J, leaving 9 bases between them. There are 14 residues in the CDR3. Germline-derived CDR1 and CDR2 are SGHDT and YYEEEE. CDR3 sequence reads: CASSLEAAPGELFF. CDR3 in DNA: TGTGCCAGCAGCTTGGAGGCAGCCCCCGGGGAGCTGTTTTTT.

V and J are TRBV9 and TRBJ1-6; TRBD1 matches at 8 bases. The germline CDR1 and CDR2 sequences are SGDLS and YYNGEE. V was pared by 0 bases and J by 15 bases, with 8 bases of the junction left unmatched. The CDR3 contains 14 residues. The CDR3 coding sequence is TGTGCCAGCAGCGTAGAGGACAGGGATAGCTTCCTCCACTTT. It encodes CASSVEDRDSFLHF.

The V and J genes are TRBV29-1 and TRBJ1-2; the D is unclear. In germline, CDR1 is SQVTM, CDR2 ANQGSEA. V lost 1 base to trimming and J lost 4 bases, with 16 bases between them. The CDR3 is made up of 15 amino acids. The chain's CDR3 is CSVEGLTIRGYGYTF. In DNA, the CDR3 is TGCAGCGTTGAAGGTTTAACGATACGGGGCTATGGCTACACCTTC.

This clone appeared a few times. This chain joins TRBV27 and TRBJ2-7; a possible D gene is TRBD2 (6 bases). Trimming cost V 0 bases and J 3 bases, with 24 bases left between them. This CDR3 region has 19 residues. Per germline, CDR1 MNHEY and CDR2 SMNVEV (reference sequence). This chain's CDR3 is CASSLSGSGRSEGFYEQYF. DNA for the CDR3: TGTGCCAGCAGTTTATCGGGGAGCGGGCGGAGTGAGGGGTTCTACGAGCAGTACTTC.

This clone was counted ten times or more. The chain links TRBV5-1 to TRBJ1-1; 9 bases align to TRBD1. Germline CDR1 reads SGHRS; CDR2 reads YFSETQ. Trimming removed 1 base from V and 4 bases from J; junction bases left unmatched: 5. The CDR3 contains 15 residues. This CDR3 is CASSLYGTGTTEAFF. The CDR3 DNA follows: TGCGCCAGCAGCTTGTATGGGACAGGGACCACTGAAGCTTTCTTT.

For this clone: Other DNA sequences in the sample encode the same CDR3. V usage is TRBV7-9 and J usage is TRBJ1-1; no clear D. V was trimmed by 0 bases and J by 0 bases, leaving 8 bases between them. The germline CDR1 and CDR2 sequences are SEHNR and FQNEAQ (reference sequence). The CDR3 length is 15 residues. CDR3: CASSLALGLNTEAFF. The CDR3 nucleotides are TGTGCCAGCAGCTTAGCGCTTGGTCTGAACACTGAAGCTTTCTTT.

This chain connects TRBV28 to TRBJ2-2; 7 nucleotides match TRBD2. After removal of 7 bases from V and 6 bases from J, the junction contained 17 bases not matched to a gene. Germline assignment: CDR1 MDHEN and CDR2 SYDVKM. This CDR3 has 17 residues. The CDR3 reads CASTQLGGGRSPGELFF. CDR3 nucleotide sequence: TGTGCCAGCACTCAGTTAGGTGGCGGGAGATCCCCCGGGGAGCTGTTTTTT.

In its sample, this clone was seen many times. The chain joins TRBV7-9 to TRBJ2-3; D gene uncertain. Trimming pared 6 bases from V and 4 bases from J, leaving 8 bases between. The germline V gene encodes CDR1 SEHNR and CDR2 FQNEAQ (reference sequence). The CDR3 consists of 12 residues. The CDR3, as DNA: TGTGCCAGCAGTTACTCGCCAGATACGCAGTATTTT. Translated: CASSYSPDTQYF.

The V and J genes are TRBV6-5 and TRBJ2-3, with 7 nucleotides matching TRBD2. The CDR3 spans 15 residues. Germline V lookup: CDR1 MNHEY, CDR2 SVGAGI. The junction had 7 bases not matched to a gene; V was cut back by 2 bases and J by 5 bases. The CDR3 DNA reads as TGTGCCAGCAGTTACGATTGGGAGGGGAAAGATACGCAGTATTTT. The encoded protein is CASSYDWEGKDTQYF.

This chain uses TRBV5-6 with TRBJ2-7, with 8 bases matching TRBD2. The CDR3 is made up of 14 amino acids. Germline V lookup: CDR1 SGHDT, CDR2 YYEEEE. V trimming: 1 base; J trimming: 2 bases; junction bases outside the gene matches: 2. The CDR3 sequence: CASSLREGPYEQYF. Here the CDR3 DNA reads TGTGCCAGCAGCTTGCGGGAGGGGCCCTACGAGCAGTACTTC.

The J gene is TRBJ2-7, the V gene TRBV5-6; 11 nucleotides line up with TRBD1. V was pared by 4 bases and J by 9 bases, with 6 bases of the junction left unmatched. Looked up from germline, CDR1 is SGHDT and CDR2 is YYEEEE. The CDR3 spans 13 residues. CDR3 region: CASSTGTGGLQYF. The DNA for the CDR3 is TGTGCCAGCAGCACCGGGACAGGGGGTCTGCAGTACTTC. The full variable domain, in which reference TRBV5-6 and TRBJ2-7 provide the parts outside the CDR3, is DAGVTQSPTHLIKTRGQQVTLRCSPKSGHDTVSWYQQALGQGPQFIFQYYEEEERQRGNFPDRFSGHQFPNYSSELNVNALLLGDSALYLCASSTGTGGLQYFGPGTRLTVT.

The chain couples TRBV27 to TRBJ2-2; D not certain. Germline CDR1 reads MNHEY; CDR2 reads SMNVEV (reference sequence). There are 12 residues in the CDR3. V lost 6 bases, J lost 5 bases, and 7 bases lay in between. The CDR3 sequence is CASSPQTGELFF. CDR3 nucleotides: TGTGCCAGCAGCCCCCAGACCGGGGAGCTGTTTTTT.

This chain uses TRBV28 with TRBJ2-5; TRBD2 is a possible D gene (6 bases). With 6 bases removed from V and 4 bases from J, the gap between germline ends came to 21 bases. CDR1 and CDR2 from the germline V gene are MDHEN and SYDVKM. The CDR3 is 16 amino acids. CDR3 DNA sequence: TGTGCCAGCAGCCTTTCACGTCTGCGGGGTTCAGAGACCCAGTACTTC. This translates into CASSLSRLRGSETQYF. Looking up the rest from reference TRBV28 and TRBJ2-5 gives the full variable domain: DVKVTQSSRYLVKRTGEKVFLECVQDMDHENMFWYRQDPGLGLRLIYFSYDVKMKEKGDIPEGYSVSREKKERFSLILESASTNQTSMYLCASSLSRLRGSETQYFGPGTRLLVL.

This chain connects TRBV5-6 to TRBJ2-7; D possibly corresponds to TRBD1 (5 bases). CDR1 and CDR2 from the germline V gene are SGHDT and YYEEEE. Trimming removed 4 bases at V and 0 bases at J, with 11 bases between. The CDR3 has 14 amino acids. The CDR3 protein is CASSLDSYSYEQYF. The CDR3 coding sequence is TGTGCCAGCAGCCTAGACAGTTACTCCTACGAGCAGTACTTC.

The chain joins TRBV7-9 to TRBJ2-3; D unclear. The CDR3 runs to 13 residues. Trimming took 4 bases from V and 5 from J, leaving 10 bases between them. Germline V gene data show CDR1 as SEHNR and CDR2 as FQNEAQ (reference sequence). The DNA for the CDR3 is TGTGCCAGCAGCTATCCAGTAAAAGATACGCAGTATTTT. It codes for CASSYPVKDTQYF.

The chain has TRBV27 and TRBJ1-1; D gene unclear. The germline CDR1 and CDR2 sequences are MNHEY and SMNVEV (reference sequence). Trimming removed 3 bases from V and 1 base from J, with 6 bases in between. The CDR3 covers 13 residues. CDR3 DNA: TGTGCCAGCAGTTTGGCCCAGAACACTGAAGCTTTCTTT. Its translation: CASSLAQNTEAFF.

V gene TRBV4-1 combines with J gene TRBJ2-4; a weak D match, TRBD1 (6 bases). This CDR3 contains 16 residues. The V and J ends lost 2 bases and 1 base respectively, with 12 bases between them. From germline, CDR1 is MGHRA and CDR2 YSYEKL. This CDR3 is CASSQTIQGAKNIQYF. In nucleotides, the CDR3 is TGCGCCAGCAGCCAAACGATTCAGGGGGCCAAAAACATTCAGTACTTC.

The table lists this clone with a count of one. DNA of the CDR3: TGTGCCAGCAGCTATTCAGCGGGAGTTGCCGATCAGTTCTTC. This translates into CASSYSAGVADQFF. The gene calls are TRBV5-4 and TRBJ2-1, with 8 bases lining up with TRBD2. Germline-derived CDR1 and CDR2 are SGHNT and YYREEE (reference sequence). This CDR3 is built from 14 residues. V shed 3 bases, J shed 13 bases, and the junction held 12 bases outside the gene matches.